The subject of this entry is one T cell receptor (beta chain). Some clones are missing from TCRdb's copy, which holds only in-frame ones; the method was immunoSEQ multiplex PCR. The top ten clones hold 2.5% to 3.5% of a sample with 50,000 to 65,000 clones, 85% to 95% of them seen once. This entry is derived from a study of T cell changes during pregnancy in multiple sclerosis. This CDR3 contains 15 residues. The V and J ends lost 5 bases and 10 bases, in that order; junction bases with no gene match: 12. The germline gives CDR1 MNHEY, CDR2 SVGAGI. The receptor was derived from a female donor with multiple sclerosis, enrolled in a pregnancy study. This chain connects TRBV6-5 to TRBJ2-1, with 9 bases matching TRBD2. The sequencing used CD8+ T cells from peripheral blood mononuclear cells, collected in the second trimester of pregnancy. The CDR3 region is CASSTGGSGRQEQFF. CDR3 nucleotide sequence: TGTGCCAGCAGTACGGGCGGAAGCGGGAGGCAAGAGCAGTTCTTC.